These 27 T cell receptor beta chains share one sample of origin, sequenced in a study of T cell responses to AZD1222 COVID-19 vaccine. This table comes from immunoSEQ multiplex PCR, and its TCRdb copy is limited to in-frame clones, with some not included. The data contain about 140,000 clones, roughly 87% of them singletons. The starting material was peripheral blood, obtained 28 days after the second AZD1222 dose. These receptors originate from an adult who received the AZD1222 COVID-19 vaccine.

The chain links TRBV30 to TRBJ1-1; TRBD1 agrees at 8 bases. Germline CDR1 GTSNPN, CDR2 SVGIG (reference sequence). The CDR3 runs to 15 residues. With V trimmed by 3 bases and J by 4 bases, 10 bases remained unmatched. The CDR3, as DNA: TGTGCCTGGAGCGCAACGGGCACAGGGGGCACTGAAGCTTTCTTT. Protein sequence: CAWSATGTGGTEAFF.

On this clone itself: The junction differs from germline at one of its ends, possibly a read error. The rearrangement uses TRBV19 and TRBJ1-4, with TRBD1 matching 7 bases. The CDR3 sequence is 14 residues long. The germline gives CDR1 LNHDA, CDR2 SQIVND (reference sequence). As DNA, the CDR3 is TGTGCCAGTTCCAAGGGACAGCGTAATGACAAACTGTTTTTT. Its translation: CASSKGQRNDKLFF.

This clone was seen a single time. V and J are TRBV6-5 and TRBJ1-5; D might be TRBD1 (6 bases). Germline V gene data show CDR1 as MNHEY and CDR2 as SVGAGI. V lost 6 bases, J lost 3 bases, and 9 bases lay in between. The length of the CDR3 is 13 residues. CDR3 loop: CASRRQDNQPQHF. The CDR3 bases are TGTGCCAGCAGGAGACAGGACAATCAGCCCCAGCATTTT.

The V gene is TRBV4-3, the J gene TRBJ2-3; possibly TRBD2 for D (6 bases). Trimming shortened V by 0 bases and J by 0 bases, and 10 bases separated the two germline ends. This CDR3 has 16 residues. Germline-derived CDR1 and CDR2 are LGHNA and YSLEER. The CDR3 DNA follows: TGCGCCAGCAGCCAAGACTCCGGGACTAGCACAGATACGCAGTATTTT. This encodes CASSQDSGTSTDTQYF.

The chain uses TRBV5-8 and TRBJ2-3, with D possibly being TRBD1 or TRBD2 (5 bases each). Germline loops: CDR1 SGHTS, CDR2 YDEGEE. Trimming left V 1 base short and J 14 bases short, with 14 bases between. The CDR3 is 12 residues long. This chain's CDR3 is CASSLSWDGRYF. The CDR3 DNA reads TGTGCCAGCAGCTTGTCGTGGGACGGAAGGTATTTT.

The rearrangement uses TRBV29-1 and TRBJ2-3; TRBD2 is a possible D gene (5 bases). Trimming shortened V by 4 bases and J by 2 bases, and 13 bases separated the two germline ends. The CDR3 has 14 residues. Per germline, CDR1 SQVTM and CDR2 ANQGSEA. CDR3 in amino acids: CSVGLAPTTDTQYF. CDR3 nucleotide sequence: TGCAGCGTTGGATTAGCGCCCACCACAGATACGCAGTATTTT.

The V and J genes are TRBV9 and TRBJ2-3; 15 nucleotides align to TRBD2. The germline V gene has CDR1 SGDLS and CDR2 YYNGEE. The CDR3 sequence is 17 residues long. Trimming removed 3 bases from V and 6 bases from J; junction bases left unmatched: 8. The CDR3 coding sequence is TGTGCCAGCAGCGCCACACCGGGACTAGCGGGAGGTGATACGCAGTATTTT. The encoded protein is CASSATPGLAGGDTQYF.

V gene TRBV6-5 combines with J gene TRBJ1-5; the D gene is possibly TRBD1 (5 bases). V was pared by 4 bases and J by 4 bases, with 11 bases between. Germline V gene sequence: CDR1 MNHEY, CDR2 SVGAGI. The CDR3 has 14 residues. The CDR3, as DNA: TGTGCCAGCAGTTCGGGATCAGGGAATCAGCCCCAGCATTTT. It is translated as CASSSGSGNQPQHF.

The chain carries TRBV10-2 and TRBJ2-5; TRBD2 matches at 7 bases. Germline loops: CDR1 WSHSY, CDR2 SAAADI. The CDR3 is 15 residues long. V trimming: 2 bases; J trimming: 1 base; junction bases outside the gene matches: 4. CDR3 nucleotides: TGCGCCAGCAGTGAGGTAGCGGGCGGCCAAGAGACCCAGTACTTC. Translation: CASSEVAGGQETQYF.

Regarding this clone: Mismatch with germline at one junction end may stem from a read error. The genes are TRBV6-5 and TRBJ1-2, with no clear D. The CDR3 is 13 residues long. Germline CDR1 reads MNHEY; CDR2 reads SVGAGI. The CDR3 nucleotides read TGTGCCAGCAGGCCACTTCCGACGGAGATCGAACTCTTC. Encoded protein: CASRPLPTEIELF.

The gene calls are TRBV7-2 and TRBJ2-1; the match to TRBD2 covers 7 bases. V shed 1 base, J shed 11 bases, and the junction held 11 bases outside the gene matches. The CDR3 spans 15 residues. Germline V gene sequence: CDR1 SGHTA, CDR2 FQGNSA. The CDR3 DNA reads TGTGCCAGCAGCTTAGAGGGGACTACCTCAATGAAGCAGTTCTTC. Residues: CASSLEGTTSMKQFF.

The chain links TRBV28 to TRBJ1-5; D remains unclear. The CDR3 contains 13 residues. Germline V gene sequence: CDR1 MDHEN, CDR2 SYDVKM. Between the trimmed V and J ends, which lost 10 bases and 4 bases, there was a span of 14 bases. The CDR3 DNA reads as TGTGCCACCGAACCCCAAAGAAATCAGCCCCAGCATTTT. Protein: CATEPQRNQPQHF.

This chain joins TRBV27 and TRBJ2-5; weak D call: TRBD2 (5 bases). This CDR3 is 18 amino acids long. Germline V gene sequence: CDR1 MNHEY, CDR2 SMNVEV (reference sequence). V dropped 0 bases and J dropped 1 base, with 18 bases sitting between them. CDR3 loop: CASSLSRMRVRVQETQYF. In nucleotides, the CDR3 is TGTGCCAGCAGTTTATCGAGAATGCGGGTGAGGGTCCAAGAGACCCAGTACTTC.

The chain recombines TRBV28 with TRBJ2-6; 8 nucleotides line up with TRBD1. Germline values: CDR1 MDHEN, CDR2 SYDVKM. The CDR3 contains 17 residues. V shed 5 bases and J 0 bases; nucleotides not matched to a gene: 6. The DNA of the CDR3 is TGTGCCAGCAGTGCCGGGACAGGACTCTCTGGGGCCAACGTCCTGACTTTC. Protein sequence: CASSAGTGLSGANVLTF. The whole variable domain, filled in from reference TRBV28 and TRBJ2-6, reads DVKVTQSSRYLVKRTGEKVFLECVQDMDHENMFWYRQDPGLGLRLIYFSYDVKMKEKGDIPEGYSVSREKKERFSLILESASTNQTSMYLCASSAGTGLSGANVLTFGAGSRLTVL.

The V call is TRBV10-3, the J call TRBJ1-2; TRBD1 matches at 11 bases. Germline trimming cut 10 bases from V and 8 bases from J; bases unmatched to any gene: 12. The CDR3 length is 14 residues. Germline loops: CDR1 ENHRY, CDR2 SYGVKD. The CDR3 region has the DNA TGTGCCACCCGACCGGACAGGGGGCAGCAAGGCTACACCTTC. This encodes CATRPDRGQQGYTF.

The genes are TRBV19 and TRBJ1-2; possible D gene TRBD1, 5 bases. Trimming took off 4 bases at V and 4 bases at J, with 13 bases between the two ends. Germline-derived CDR1 and CDR2 are LNHDA and SQIVND (reference sequence). The CDR3 contains 14 residues. The CDR3 region is CASSSSGGIYGYTF. The DNA of the CDR3 is TGTGCCAGTAGTAGTTCGGGGGGAATCTATGGCTACACCTTC.

The chain is built from TRBV28 and TRBJ1-4, with a possible D match to TRBD1 (5 bases). This CDR3 has 12 amino acids. V dropped 8 bases and J dropped 5 bases, with 9 bases sitting between them. The germline V gene encodes CDR1 MDHEN and CDR2 SYDVKM. In nucleotides, the CDR3 is TGTGCCAGCGGGACGCTCAATGAAAAACTGTTTTTT. This codes for CASGTLNEKLFF.

CDR3 DNA: TGTGCCAGCAGCCTCGGACAGGGAGAAGAGACCCAGTACTTC. Translating gives CASSLGQGEETQYF. The gene calls are TRBV11-2 and TRBJ2-5; 8 nucleotides agree with TRBD1. Germline lookup yields CDR1 SGHAT and CDR2 FQNNGV. This CDR3 is built from 14 residues. J gave up 3 bases and V 5 bases, and 5 bases lay outside the gene matches.

The chain's CDR3 is CASSADGGSNQPQHF. CDR3 coding DNA: TGCGCCAGCAGTGCGGATGGAGGGAGCAATCAGCCCCAGCATTTT. This rearrangement joins TRBV10-2 to TRBJ1-5; D not resolved. V was cut by 4 bases and J by 1 base, with 11 bases left in between. The length of the CDR3 is 15 residues. Germline V gene lookup returns CDR1 WSHSY and CDR2 SAAADI.

In its sample, this clone was seen a few times. The genes are TRBV4-1 and TRBJ2-3, with 8 bases identical to TRBD2. The V and J ends lost 5 bases and 0 bases, in that order; junction bases with no gene match: 22. This CDR3 has 21 amino acids. CDR1 is MGHRA and CDR2 is YSYEKL in the germline V gene. This CDR3 is CASSERGALAGDTTSTDTQYF. DNA of the CDR3: TGCGCCAGCAGCGAAAGGGGGGCGCTAGCGGGTGATACAACCAGCACAGATACGCAGTATTTT.

This chain joins TRBV28 and TRBJ2-7, with TRBD1 matching 9 bases. This CDR3 comprises 14 residues. Trimming took 6 bases from V and 3 from J; bases not matched to a gene: 6. CDR1 is MDHEN and CDR2 is SYDVKM in the germline V gene. The CDR3 DNA reads as TGTGCCAGCAGACCGTACAGGGGGCTCTACGAGCAGTACTTC. This sequence encodes CASRPYRGLYEQYF.

The rearrangement links TRBV30 to TRBJ1-4; D is unclear. From germline, CDR1 is GTSNPN and CDR2 SVGIG (reference sequence). The V and J ends lost 7 bases and 9 bases respectively, with 12 bases between them. This CDR3 comprises 11 residues. The CDR3, as DNA: TGTGCCTCAGAGACGGGGAAAAAACTGTTTTTT. It specifies CASETGKKLFF.

The V and J genes are TRBV19 and TRBJ1-3; D is possibly TRBD1 (5 bases). Looked up from germline, CDR1 is LNHDA and CDR2 is SQIVND (reference sequence). V lost 2 bases and J lost 2, with 10 bases in between. This CDR3 region has 15 residues. The CDR3 spells CASSILGGTGNTIYF. CDR3 bases: TGTGCCAGTAGTATACTCGGGGGGACTGGAAACACCATATATTTT.

The chain joins TRBV7-2 to TRBJ1-3, with TRBD1 as a possible D gene (5 bases). This CDR3 has 14 residues. The germline V gene encodes CDR1 SGHTA and CDR2 FQGNSA. The V and J ends lost 2 bases and 1 base respectively, with 6 bases between them. Here the CDR3 reads CASSLRGSGNTIYF. The CDR3 bases are TGTGCCAGCAGCTTACGGGGGTCTGGAAACACCATATATTTT.

This clone was seen a handful of times. This chain links TRBV4-2 with TRBJ2-1, with TRBD2 identical over 8 bases. The CDR3 is 20 amino acids. V lost 0 bases and J lost 0; bases outside the gene matches: 13. The V gene's germline CDR1 is LGHNA and CDR2 YNFKEQ. CDR3 amino acids: CASSQDIVAGPRSSYNEQFF. As DNA, the CDR3 is TGTGCCAGCAGCCAAGATATAGTAGCGGGGCCAAGGAGCTCCTACAATGAGCAGTTCTTC.

This clone has a single count. The genes are TRBV4-3 and TRBJ1-4; maybe TRBD1 (5 bases). V gave up 1 base and J gave up 8 bases, with 11 bases separating them. CDR1 and CDR2 (germline): LGHNA, YSLEER. The CDR3 sequence is 14 residues long. The chain's CDR3 is CASSQGQGSEKLFF. In DNA form, the CDR3 reads TGCGCCAGCAGCCAAGGTCAGGGTAGCGAAAAACTGTTTTTT.

The chain links TRBV6-4 to TRBJ2-3, with 8 bases aligning to TRBD2. This CDR3 spans 16 amino acids. The germline CDR1 and CDR2 sequences are MRHNA and SNTAGT. Trimming removed 4 bases from V and 1 base from J; junction bases left unmatched: 7. CDR3: CASSALAGTGTDTQYF. CDR3 bases: TGTGCCAGCAGTGCCCTAGCGGGTACGGGCACAGATACGCAGTATTTT.